These T cell receptor beta chains were read from a single sample in a study of T cells in localized non-small cell lung cancer. Produced via immunoSEQ multiplex PCR; TCRdb's table is partial and in-frame only. The sample lists roughly 32,000 clones, roughly 87% occurring once. The specimen comprised peripheral blood mononuclear cells, sampled before any cancer treatment. Every receptor here comes from a woman aged 35 to 75 with stage III lung adenocarcinoma. The CDR3 runs from the conserved cysteine through the conserved F or W. The D gene is left open where the match is weak. Size tells how often a clone was seen (once, few, many) or the class of an expanded clone, and some rows leave it out.

-	-	TRBJ2-3	TRBV7-8	CASSFHSDTQYF	TGTGCCAGCAGCTTTCATTCAGATACGCAGTATTTT
-	-	TRBJ2-5	TRBV25-1	CASSVLAETQYF	TGTGCCAGCAGTGTGCTAGCAGAGACCCAGTACTTC
TRBD1	-	TRBJ2-7	TRBV11-2	CASSLQGLEQYF	TGTGCCAGCAGCCTACAGGGGCTCGAGCAGTACTTC
-	once	TRBJ1-1	TRBV18	CASSFRDPNTEAFF	TGTGCCAGCTCATTCAGGGATCCGAACACTGAAGCTTTCTTT
-	once	TRBJ2-1	TRBV5-1	CASSLVDSNEQFF	TGCGCCAGCAGCTTGGTAGATAGCAATGAGCAGTTCTTC
-	-	TRBJ1-2	TRBV5-4	CASSLDLGYYGYTF	TGTGCCAGCAGCTTGGATCTAGGGTACTATGGCTACACCTTC
TRBD1	-	TRBJ1-5	TRBV6-6	CASSYHRGQGNQPQHF	TGTGCCAGCAGTTACCACAGGGGGCAAGGCAATCAGCCCCAGCATTTT
TRBD2	-	TRBJ2-2	TRBV9	CASSGMRGGSPGELFF	TGTGCCAGCAGCGGAATGCGGGGGGGCTCACCCGGGGAGCTGTTTTTT
TRBD1	-	TRBJ1-1	TRBV6-6	CASSRQGWAEAFF	TGTGCCAGCAGCCGACAGGGTTGGGCTGAAGCTTTCTTT
-	once	TRBJ2-5	TRBV5-5	CASSLGLSHQETQYF	TGTGCCAGCAGCCTTGGACTGAGCCACCAAGAGACCCAGTACTTC
TRBD1	once	TRBJ2-3	TRBV10-3	CAISEFRGRETDTQYF	TGTGCCATCAGTGAGTTCAGGGGGCGCGAAACAGATACGCAGTATTTT
-	-	TRBJ2-3	TRBV27	CASSVILAKSTDTQYF	TGTGCCAGCAGTGTCATCCTAGCGAAAAGCACAGATACGCAGTATTTT
-	once	TRBJ2-1	TRBV5-1	CASSLTGPEEQFF	TGCGCCAGCAGCTTGACTGGGCCGGAGGAGCAGTTCTTC
-	-	TRBJ2-1	TRBV28	CASSFAQGQFF	TGTGCCAGCAGTTTCGCCCAAGGGCAGTTCTTC